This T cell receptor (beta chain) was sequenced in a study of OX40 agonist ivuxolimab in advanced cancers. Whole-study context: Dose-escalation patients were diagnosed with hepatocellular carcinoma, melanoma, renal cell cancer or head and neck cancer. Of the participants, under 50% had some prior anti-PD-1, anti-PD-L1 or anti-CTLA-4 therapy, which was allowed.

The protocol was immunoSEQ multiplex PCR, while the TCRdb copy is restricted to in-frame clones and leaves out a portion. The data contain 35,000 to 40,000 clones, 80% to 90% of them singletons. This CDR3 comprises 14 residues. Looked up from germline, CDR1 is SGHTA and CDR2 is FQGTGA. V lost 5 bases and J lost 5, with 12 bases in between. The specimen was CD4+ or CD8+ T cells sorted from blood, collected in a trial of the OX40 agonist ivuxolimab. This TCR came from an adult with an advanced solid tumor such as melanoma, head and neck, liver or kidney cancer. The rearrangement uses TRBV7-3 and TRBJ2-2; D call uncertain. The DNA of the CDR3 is TGTGCCAGCAGCCTCGGGCCTGTGACCGGGGAGCTGTTTTTT. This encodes CASSLGPVTGELFF.